This TCR beta chain derives from a study of blood T cell repertoires in COVID-19 (TCRdb year 2020). Background on the whole study: The collaborator samples originated in the United States, Italy and Spain and spanned the acute and convalescent phases of COVID-19. The prospective study material was composed of cDNA or gDNA derived from T cells, B-cell-depleted T cells, or PBMCs. Subjects who had been exposed to COVID-19, were actively infected with it, or had recovered from it provided the deeply sampled blood TCRbeta repertoires that made up the dataset. A freely available public database, intended as a resource for researchers studying the immune response to SARS-CoV-2, is where the repertoires were released. The samples were drawn from two sources: the first 160 participants of the ongoing ImmuneRACE study, and 1,000 to 1,500 subjects contributed by 6 global collaborators. The sample metadata nearly always contained a de-identified subject ID, COVID-19 status, age in years and sex. Where available, HLA class I and class II types were taken from metadata supplied by the sample provider and were not determined by assay-based typing.

As to this clone: The antigen it recognizes is unknown. Base qualities are not at hand, and no much larger clone is one base apart.

TCRbeta CDR3 regions were amplified from genomic DNA using the immunoSEQ Assay, a bias-controlled multiplex PCR. Regarding the original processing steps: The number of nucleated cells in each sample was estimated from the amplification of reference gene primers within the assay. To quantify the absolute abundance of each unique TCRbeta CDR3 rearrangement, sequence reads were collapsed and filtered. Productive Simpson clonality was computed per sample as the square root of Simpson's diversity index over productive rearrangements. TCRdb limited this immuneACCESS table to in-frame rearrangements with V and J called. A share of clones is missing; checked studies link under half to unresolved V genes, and the rest is unexplained. The V and J calls and the clone size are those of that table, but D and trimming were determined from the DNA. The sample has fewer than 200,000 clones on record, 80% to 90% of them singletons. Under 8.5% of the sample is held by the ten biggest clonotypes.

A second Seattle source provided samples from volunteer blood donors who had recovered from COVID-19. Each collaborating institution followed its own protocols to collect whole blood in K2EDTA tubes. For TCRbeta analysis, collaborators shipped samples in one of three forms: frozen whole blood, isolated PBMCs, or DNA extracted from either of those sample types. From the cysteine up to the phenylalanine, the CDR3 has a length of 13 residues. CDR3 DNA only is kept here, 39 bases in frame from base 1. CDR1 and CDR2 are read off the germline V gene as KGHSH and LQKENI. Trimming removed 5 bases from V and 4 bases from J; the gene matches leave 4 bases unexplained. Overall study outcomes, separate from this receptor: The amount of clinical and demographic metadata varied by source and participant and was provided uncurated.

The sequenced material came from peripheral blood. The chain is encoded by TRBV18 joined to TRBJ1-1; 7 bases in the middle match TRBD1. This receptor was taken from a middle-aged man who had recovered from COVID-19. The bases are TGTGCCAGCTCATCGGACAGGCGCACTGAAGCTTTCTTT. Its translation reads: CASSSDRRTEAFF.